The 23 T cell receptor beta chains presented below share a single source sample, sequenced in a study of T-cell reconstitution after alpha-beta-depleted transplantation in children. A library of TCRbeta sequences, prepared with unique molecular identifiers, was generated. TCRdb itself ran the PCR reads through MiXCR, one entry per CDR3 protein. The data contain a few hundred thousand distinct CDR3 sequences, approximately 23% of them singletons. Sequencing used PBMCs, mostly from graft donor cells, obtained 180 days after TCRalphabeta/CD19-depleted stem cell transplant. The receptors come from a male patient under 18 who had a stem cell transplant for acute lymphoblastic leukemia, so the T cells may come from the graft donor.

This clonotype has just a few counts. CDR3 DNA sequence: TGCGCCAGCAGCTTGGTAATGGCGGAAGAGACCCAGTACTTC. Translated, it gives CASSLVMAEETQYF. The rearrangement links TRBV5-1 to TRBJ2-5; D gene uncertain. V was trimmed by 0 bases and J by 3 bases, leaving 9 bases between them. CDR1 SGHRS and CDR2 YFSETQ come from the germline V gene. The CDR3 is 14 amino acids. The full variable domain, its missing parts supplied by reference TRBV5-1 and TRBJ2-5, is KAGVTQTPRYLIKTRGQQVTLSCSPISGHRSVSWYQQTPGQGLQFLFEYFSETQRNKGNFPGRFSGRQFSNSRSEMNVSTLELGDSALYLCASSLVMAEETQYFGPGTRLLVL.

CDR3 sequence: CASSPFETSGYEQYF. CDR3 coding DNA: TGTGCCAGCAGCCCTTTCGAGACTAGCGGATACGAGCAGTACTTC. V gene TRBV7-3 combines with J gene TRBJ2-7, with 9 bases lining up with TRBD2. This CDR3 has 15 amino acids. With V trimmed by 5 bases and J by 4 bases, 9 bases remained unmatched. The germline gives CDR1 SGHTA, CDR2 FQGTGA. The complete variable domain, with remaining parts taken from reference TRBV7-3 and TRBJ2-7, reads GAGVSQTPSNKVTEKGKYVELRCDPISGHTALYWYRQSLGQGPEFLIYFQGTGAADDSGLPNDRFFAVRPEGSVSTLKIQRTERGDSAVYLCASSPFETSGYEQYFGPGTRLTVT.

This clonotype was detected a few times. The V and J genes are TRBV25-1 and TRBJ2-2; D possibly uses TRBD1 or TRBD2 (5 bases each). Trimming cost V 4 bases and J 4 bases, with 7 bases left between them. This CDR3 contains 13 residues. Germline V gene data show CDR1 as MGHDK and CDR2 as SYGVNS. The CDR3 nucleotides read TGTGCCAGCAGTGGGGACCCCACCGGGGAGCTGTTTTTT. Translating it yields CASSGDPTGELFF.

The chain uses TRBV24-1 and TRBJ2-3, with 9 bases aligning to TRBD1. The trim removed 5 bases at V and 4 bases at J, leaving 6 bases unmatched. Germline CDR1 is KGHDR and CDR2 is SFDVKD. The CDR3 is 15 residues long. CDR3 protein: CATSAPGQGSDTQYF. The CDR3 nucleotides read TGTGCCACCAGTGCCCCAGGACAGGGGTCAGATACGCAGTATTTT.

There are a few counts of this clonotype. This chain connects TRBV5-1 to TRBJ1-1; unclear D gene. CDR3 length equals 14 residues. In germline, CDR1 is SGHRS, CDR2 YFSETQ. V lost 0 bases and J lost 0, with 6 bases in between. CDR3 protein: CASSLGSMNTEAFF. DNA of the CDR3: TGCGCCAGCAGCTTGGGAAGCATGAACACTGAAGCTTTCTTT.

A few counts support this clonotype. The chain has TRBV29-1 and TRBJ1-2, with 8 positions matching TRBD1. This CDR3 spans 12 amino acids. Germline trimming cut 4 bases from V and 8 bases from J; bases unmatched to any gene: 6. Germline V gene data show CDR1 as SQVTM and CDR2 as ANQGSEA. CDR3 sequence: CSVADRVAGYTF. The CDR3 coding sequence is TGCAGCGTTGCGGACAGGGTGGCCGGCTACACCTTC.

This clonotype was seen ten or more times. The V and J genes are TRBV5-1 and TRBJ2-2; TRBD2 matches at 7 bases. V shed 0 bases, J shed 4 bases, and the junction held 6 bases outside the gene matches. The CDR3 is made up of 16 amino acids. Germline V gives CDR1 SGHRS, CDR2 YFSETQ. CDR3 region: CASSLVPAGSTGELFF. The CDR3 DNA sequence: TGCGCCAGCAGCTTGGTTCCAGCGGGAAGCACCGGGGAGCTGTTTTTT.

The J gene is TRBJ1-5, the V gene TRBV4-1; no clear D gene. The CDR3 is made up of 17 amino acids. Germline V gives CDR1 MGHRA, CDR2 YSYEKL. Trimming took 4 bases from V and 3 from J, leaving 19 bases between them. The CDR3 loop is CASSPQRGSSINQPQHF. The CDR3 nucleotides read TGCGCCAGCAGCCCTCAGAGAGGCTCGTCCATCAATCAGCCCCAGCATTTT.

V gene TRBV5-6 combines with J gene TRBJ2-2; 9 nucleotides match TRBD1. The germline V gene encodes CDR1 SGHDT and CDR2 YYEEEE. J lost 7 bases, V lost 4 bases, and 5 bases had no gene match. The CDR3 loop spans 14 amino acids. CDR3 protein: CASSATDRGGELFF. CDR3 coding DNA: TGTGCCAGCAGCGCTACGGACAGGGGCGGGGAGCTGTTTTTT.

This clonotype appeared a single time. This chain connects TRBV7-9 to TRBJ2-4, with 9 bases that match TRBD1. The germline gives CDR1 SEHNR, CDR2 FQNEAQ (reference sequence). This CDR3 has 16 residues. V lost 1 base, J lost 3 bases, and 4 bases stayed unmatched. The CDR3 is CASSLEQGADKNIQYF. The CDR3 nucleotides are TGTGCCAGCAGCTTAGAACAGGGGGCGGACAAAAACATTCAGTACTTC.

This clonotype was seen a handful of times. CDR3 residues: CASSPGKEQFF. In DNA form, the CDR3 reads TGTGCCAGCAGCCCTGGAAAAGAGCAGTTCTTC. The chain recombines TRBV6-4 with TRBJ2-1; no firm D call. The germline V gene has CDR1 MRHNA and CDR2 SNTAGT. CDR3 length: 11 residues. V was pared by 6 bases and J by 10 bases, with 10 bases between.

This rearrangement joins TRBV12-3 or TRBV12-4 to TRBJ2-7; D may be TRBD1 (6 bases). V was pared by 10 bases and J by 7 bases, with 23 bases between. The CDR3 covers 14 residues. The CDR3 DNA reads TGTGCCACCGAGCCCCCTAACACAGGGCGGGAGCAGTACTTC. Protein product: CATEPPNTGREQYF.

This clonotype appeared a single time. The gene calls are TRBV14 and TRBJ2-3; unclear D gene. The germline CDR1 and CDR2 sequences are SGHDN and FVKESK. This CDR3 has 13 residues. V was clipped by 4 bases and J by 6 bases, with 11 bases between them. The CDR3 reads CASSPHAADTQYF. For the CDR3, the DNA is TGTGCCAGCAGCCCCCATGCGGCGGATACGCAGTATTTT. The full variable domain, its missing parts supplied by reference TRBV14 and TRBJ2-3, is EAGVTQFPSHSVIEKGQTVTLRCDPISGHDNLYWYRRVMGKEIKFLLHFVKESKQDESGMPNNRFLAERTGGTYSTLKVQPAELEDSGVYFCASSPHAADTQYFGPGTRLTVL.

The CDR3 reads CASSQGQGEQYF. As DNA, the CDR3 is TGTGCCAGCAGCCAAGGACAGGGCGAGCAGTACTTC. This chain joins TRBV3-1 and TRBJ2-7; 7 positions agree with TRBD1. Germline V gene data show CDR1 as LGHDT and CDR2 as YNNKEL (reference sequence). Germline trimming cut 1 base from V and 6 bases from J; bases unmatched to any gene: 0. The CDR3 loop spans 12 amino acids.

V gene TRBV9 combines with J gene TRBJ2-1; TRBD2 matches 10 bases. CDR1 is SGDLS, CDR2 YYNGEE, per germline. The ends lost 5 bases at V and 10 bases at J; junction bases unmatched: 15. This CDR3 region has 16 residues. The CDR3 loop reads CASRGAGLATFWEQFF. CDR3 bases: TGTGCCAGCAGGGGCGCGGGACTAGCGACCTTCTGGGAGCAGTTCTTC.

This clonotype has only a few counts. The genes are TRBV11-2 and TRBJ2-3; 9 bases align to TRBD1. J gave up 4 bases and V 1 base, and 6 bases lay outside the gene matches. The CDR3 covers 16 residues. CDR1 is SGHAT and CDR2 is FQNNGV in the germline V gene. The CDR3 DNA reads TGTGCCAGCAGCTTAGGACCGGGACAGGGTCCAGATACGCAGTATTTT. Its translation is CASSLGPGQGPDTQYF.

This chain connects TRBV4-1 to TRBJ2-7, with 9 positions matching TRBD2. Germline CDR1 reads MGHRA; CDR2 reads YSYEKL. The CDR3 totals 16 residues. V trimming: 5 bases; J trimming: 4 bases; junction bases outside the gene matches: 12. The CDR3 is CASSSGGGRVLYEQYF. CDR3 DNA sequence: TGCGCCAGCAGCTCCGGCGGCGGGAGGGTCCTTTACGAGCAGTACTTC.

The table lists this clonotype with a few counts. V usage is TRBV12-3 or TRBV12-4 and J usage is TRBJ2-7, with TRBD1 matching 8 bases. V shed 1 base, J shed 2 bases, and the junction held 1 base outside the gene matches. The CDR3 runs 14 residues. The CDR3 DNA reads TGTGCCAGCAGTTTAGAACAGGGGGCCTACGAGCAGTACTTC. Amino acids: CASSLEQGAYEQYF.

This clonotype has more than one count but fewer than ten. The J gene is TRBJ1-6, the V gene TRBV5-1, with TRBD1 identical over 7 bases. Germline CDR1 SGHRS, CDR2 YFSETQ. The CDR3 length is 16 residues. V shed 0 bases and J 0 bases; nucleotides not matched to a gene: 0. CDR3 loop: CASSLAGGSYNSPLHF. The CDR3 coding sequence is TGCGCCAGCAGCTTGGCAGGGGGCTCCTATAATTCACCCCTCCACTTT.

The chain links TRBV14 to TRBJ1-2; tentative D call: TRBD1 (6 bases). Germline V lookup: CDR1 SGHDN, CDR2 FVKESK. The CDR3 has 14 residues. The V and J ends lost 1 base and 7 bases respectively, with 13 bases between them. CDR3 sequence reads: CASSQVSRGSGYTF. The CDR3 region has the DNA TGTGCCAGCAGCCAAGTTTCCAGGGGCTCTGGCTACACCTTC.

This clonotype occurred a few times. J is TRBJ2-7 and V is TRBV21-1. TRBV21-1 is annotated as a pseudogene. The length of the CDR3 is 12 residues. The DNA for the CDR3 is TGTGCCAGCAGCAAAAAGACCTACGAGCAGTACTTC. Protein sequence: CASSKKTYEQYF.

The V gene is TRBV12-3 or TRBV12-4, the J gene TRBJ1-2, with D uncertain. With 2 bases removed from V and 6 bases from J, the gap between germline ends came to 16 bases. This CDR3 region has 15 residues. The DNA of the CDR3 is TGTGCCAGCAGTTTATCCGGTCGGGTTAGCGATGGCTACACCTTC. It specifies CASSLSGRVSDGYTF.

This clonotype was observed a handful of times. V is TRBV7-8 and J is TRBJ2-7, with a possible D match to TRBD2 (6 bases). CDR1 is SGHVS and CDR2 is FQNEAQ in the germline V gene. The CDR3 runs 12 residues. The CDR3 is CASSLVGGTKKV. CDR3 nucleotides: TGTGCCAGCAGCTTAGTGGGCGGGACCAAAAAAGTC.